These T cell receptor beta chains were read from a single sample in a study of T-cell reconstitution after alpha-beta-depleted transplantation in children. TCRdb reanalysed the PCR reads using MiXCR and keeps one entry per CDR3 protein. The repertoire includes roughly 160,000 distinct CDR3 sequences, more than 9.5% of them detected once, and approximately 13% sits in the top ten. Material: PBMCs, obtained before TCRalphabeta/CD19-depleted stem cell transplant. These receptors originate from a boy aged 2 to 10 with acute myeloid leukemia, due to receive a stem cell transplant. The CDR3 runs from the conserved cysteine through the conserved F or W. Fields, in order: J gene, D gene, V gene, clone size, CDR3 DNA, CDR3 protein. A D gene is named only where the DNA matches it firmly. Rows may omit the clone size; those that give it use once, few, many or a size class.

J: TRBJ2-1
D: NA
V: TRBV3-1
size: NA
DNA: TGTGCCACCTCCCAAGGTAGCCGGAGCTCCTACAATGAGCAGTTCTTC
CDR3: CATSQGSRSSYNEQFF

J: TRBJ1-1
D: TRBD1
V: TRBV25-1
size: many
DNA: TGTGCCAGCAGTGAAGTAGGACAGGGGGCCCTTGAAGCTTTCTTT
CDR3: CASSEVGQGALEAFF

J: TRBJ2-4
D: NA
V: TRBV27
size: many
DNA: TGTGCCAGCAGTTTCTTGGGGGCCAGGGAGGTTCGCATTCAGTACTTC
CDR3: CASSFLGAREVRIQYF

J: TRBJ1-2
D: NA
V: TRBV12-3/TRBV12-4
size: many
DNA: TGTGCCAGCAGTTTGGCCGGAACTCATGGCTACACCTTC
CDR3: CASSLAGTHGYTF

J: TRBJ2-3
D: TRBD1
V: TRBV27
size: many
DNA: TGTGCCAGCAGTTCTACTCCGGACAGGGTTTCAGATACGCAGTATTTT
CDR3: CASSSTPDRVSDTQYF

J: TRBJ2-2
D: NA
V: TRBV28
size: many
DNA: TGTGCCAGCAGTTCTTTGGAACTAGCCGGGGAGCTGTTTTTT
CDR3: CASSSLELAGELFF

J: TRBJ2-3
D: TRBD2
V: TRBV27
size: many
DNA: TGTGCCAGCAGCCAGCGGGAGGGGCTATCTACGCAGTATTTT
CDR3: CASSQREGLSTQYF

J: TRBJ2-3
D: NA
V: TRBV5-1
size: many
DNA: TGCGCCAGCAGCGTTAGCTTAGGGAGCACAGATACGCAGTATTTT
CDR3: CASSVSLGSTDTQYF

J: TRBJ2-6
D: NA
V: TRBV6-4
size: many
DNA: TGTGCCAGCAGAGTCCGGGCCACTGGGGCCAACGTCCTGACTTTC
CDR3: CASRVRATGANVLTF

J: TRBJ2-1
D: NA
V: TRBV7-2
size: many
DNA: TGTGCCAGCAGCTTAGGAGCTCCCTCCTACAATGAGCAGTTCTTC
CDR3: CASSLGAPSYNEQFF

J: TRBJ1-2
D: NA
V: TRBV20-1
size: many
DNA: TGCAGTGCTAGTGTCCTTCCGAATAACTATGGCTACACCTTC
CDR3: CSASVLPNNYGYTF

J: TRBJ2-6
D: NA
V: TRBV27
size: many
DNA: TGTGCCAGCAGTTCCGGGACGGTAGGGGCCAACGTCCTGACTTTC
CDR3: CASSSGTVGANVLTF

J: TRBJ1-1
D: NA
V: TRBV12-5
size: medium-sized
DNA: TGTGCTAGTGGTTTGTCGGGGTCTGAAGCTTTCTTT
CDR3: CASGLSGSEAFF

J: TRBJ1-1
D: NA
V: TRBV7-9
size: many
DNA: TGTGCCAGCAGAGTTGGGGGGCTTGGGATGAACACTGAAGCTTTCTTT
CDR3: CASRVGGLGMNTEAFF

J: TRBJ1-2
D: TRBD1
V: TRBV10-3
size: NA
DNA: TGTGCCATAGACAGGGGTGCGAACTATGGCTACACCTTC
CDR3: CAIDRGANYGYTF

J: TRBJ2-4
D: NA
V: TRBV29-1
size: many
DNA: TGCAGCGCCTCAGGGGCCCCCACCAAAAACATTCAGTACTTC
CDR3: CSASGAPTKNIQYF

J: TRBJ2-5
D: NA
V: TRBV20-1
size: many
DNA: TGCAGTGCTATTCCCTCGGGACTTCTAGAGACCCAGTACTTC
CDR3: CSAIPSGLLETQYF

J: TRBJ2-6
D: NA
V: TRBV28
size: NA
DNA: TGTGCCAGCACCCTTAGGCCTAACTCTGGGGCCAACGTCCTGACTTTC
CDR3: CASTLRPNSGANVLTF

J: TRBJ1-1
D: NA
V: TRBV28
size: many
DNA: TGTGCCAGCAGCCCCGCCTCGATCCTTTTGAACACTGAAGCTTTCTTT
CDR3: CASSPASILLNTEAFF

J: TRBJ2-1
D: TRBD2
V: TRBV7-2
size: many
DNA: TGTGCCAGCAGCTTATCTCTAGCGGTCTCCTACAATGAGCAGTTCTTC
CDR3: CASSLSLAVSYNEQFF

J: TRBJ2-4
D: NA
V: TRBV7-9
size: many
DNA: TGTGCCAGCAGCACCTCCGGGACAGCCAAAAACATTCAGTACTTC
CDR3: CASSTSGTAKNIQYF

J: TRBJ1-4
D: TRBD1
V: TRBV11-1
size: many
DNA: TGTGCCAGCAGCTTACCAGAAAAAAAAACAGGGGGCTTAGGTGAAAAACTGTTTTTT
CDR3: CASSLPEKKTGGLGEKLFF

J: TRBJ2-5
D: NA
V: TRBV5-1
size: many
DNA: TGCGCCAGCTTTGGACAGCTTCAAGAGACCCAGTACTTC
CDR3: CASFGQLQETQYF

J: TRBJ2-2
D: NA
V: TRBV7-2
size: many
DNA: TGTGCCAGCAGCCCGGCCCCCGGGGAGCTGTTTTTT
CDR3: CASSPAPGELFF

J: TRBJ2-1
D: TRBD2
V: TRBV20-1
size: NA
DNA: TGCAGTGCGAGCCTAGCGGGGGAGGGAGTAAATGAGCAGTTCTTC
CDR3: CSASLAGEGVNEQFF

J: TRBJ2-7
D: NA
V: TRBV4-2
size: NA
DNA: TGTGCCAGCAGCCAGGGCCGGCCGGACACTGGGTACGAGCAGTACTTC
CDR3: CASSQGRPDTGYEQYF

J: TRBJ2-3
D: TRBD2
V: TRBV6-5
size: many
DNA: TGTGCCAGCAGTTACCAAGAGGCTAGCGGGAGTATGAAGTATTTT
CDR3: CASSYQEASGSMKYF

J: TRBJ2-7
D: NA
V: TRBV28
size: many
DNA: TGTGCCAGCAGTTTATCGGACCCCTACGAGCAGTACTTC
CDR3: CASSLSDPYEQYF

J: TRBJ2-1
D: NA
V: TRBV28
size: many
DNA: TGTGCCAGCAGCTCAGCTTGGAATGAGCAGTTCTTC
CDR3: CASSSAWNEQFF

J: TRBJ2-5
D: NA
V: TRBV6-5
size: many
DNA: TGTGCCAGCAGTTACTCGAACGGGTCCCCCGGGACCCAGTACTTC
CDR3: CASSYSNGSPGTQYF

J: TRBJ2-6
D: NA
V: TRBV12-3/TRBV12-4
size: many
DNA: TGTGCCAGCAGTTTAAGCTCTGGGGCCAACGTCCTGACTTTC
CDR3: CASSLSSGANVLTF

J: TRBJ1-3
D: NA
V: TRBV20-1
size: many
DNA: TGCAGTGCTAGAGATCGGGGGGCGCGTTATTCTGGAAACACCATATATTTT
CDR3: CSARDRGARYSGNTIYF

J: TRBJ1-4
D: NA
V: TRBV20-1
size: many
DNA: TGCAGTGCTAGCTACCGTGAAAAACTGTTTTTT
CDR3: CSASYREKLFF

J: TRBJ2-7
D: TRBD1
V: TRBV20-1
size: many
DNA: TGCAGTGCTAATGAGGGACAGATCTACGAGCAGTACTTC
CDR3: CSANEGQIYEQYF

J: TRBJ1-1
D: NA
V: TRBV13
size: many
DNA: TGTGCCAGTTCCGGGGGACCAAACACTGAAGCTTTCTTT
CDR3: CASSGGPNTEAFF

J: TRBJ2-7
D: TRBD1
V: TRBV12-3/TRBV12-4
size: many
DNA: TGTGCCAGCAGTTTCAAGGGGGCGCGGACCTACGAGCAGTACTTC
CDR3: CASSFKGARTYEQYF

J: TRBJ2-7
D: NA
V: TRBV28
size: many
DNA: TGTGCCAGCAGTTCCCGGGGTAGCGCGACCTACGAGCAGTACTTC
CDR3: CASSSRGSATYEQYF

J: TRBJ2-7
D: NA
V: TRBV5-1
size: many
DNA: TGCGCCAGCAGCTTGGTGATTTACGAGCAGTACTTC
CDR3: CASSLVIYEQYF

J: TRBJ1-2
D: NA
V: TRBV3-1
size: many
DNA: TGTGCCAGCAGCCAAAGGCCGGTGGCAGGCGCGACGATCACCTTC
CDR3: CASSQRPVAGATITF